What follows describes a single TCR beta chain. This sample is part of a study of blood T cell repertoires in COVID-19. Sequencing used immunoSEQ multiplex PCR; TCRdb keeps in-frame clones, though not all of them. Of a few hundred thousand clones listed, around 86% were seen once; the top ten hold approximately 10%. This receptor was identified in a woman aged 45-65 years with COVID-19, enrolled during active disease. Sequencing was carried out using peripheral blood.

The CDR3 here is CASSSGGRTDTQYF. The CDR3 DNA reads TGTGCCAGCAGCTCCGGGGGACGCACAGATACGCAGTATTTT. This rearrangement joins TRBV14 to TRBJ2-3, with D possibly matching TRBD2 (6 bases). The V end lost 5 bases, the J end lost 1 base, and 10 bases lay between the germline ends. The germline gives CDR1 SGHDN, CDR2 FVKESK. The CDR3 spans 14 residues.